This T cell receptor (beta chain) was captured in a study of shared clonotypes between healthy human individuals. Genomic DNA of each subset was evenly split across several immunoSEQ plates. Repertoires were generated with immunoSEQ multiplex PCR, while TCRdb's copy carries only in-frame clones and drops some. This table has more than 2 million clones, 90% to 95% appearing once. Recent acute infections and vaccinations were absent in the healthy HIV-negative adult donors. In regard to this clone: Its antigen remains unidentified.

General observations from the study: The authors sampled blood alone, and tissue repertoires likely differ. The low donor count limited represented genetic and exposure-history diversity.

The TCR was taken from a man between 18 and 35 years old in good health. The sequenced sample consisted of naive CD4+ T cells sorted from blood. Subset here: CD45RA+ positively selected.

For the CDR3, the DNA is TGCAGCGTTGATCACCGGGAGGCCGCCTACAATGAGCAGTTCTTC. Translation gives CSVDHREAAYNEQFF. This rearrangement joins TRBV29-1 to TRBJ2-1; 7 nucleotides agree with TRBD2. Per the germline V gene, CDR1 is SQVTM and CDR2 is ANQGSEA. The CDR3 covers 15 residues. V trimming: 3 bases; J trimming: 2 bases; junction bases outside the gene matches: 7.